Presented here are 23 T cell receptor beta chains from one specimen sequenced in a study of OX40 agonist ivuxolimab in advanced cancers. Libraries were prepared by immunoSEQ multiplex PCR; TCRdb keeps only in-frame clonotypes and omits some of them. The sample lists about 80,000 clones; around 87% were seen once. The sample in question was CD4+ or CD8+ T cells sorted from blood, obtained in a trial of the OX40 agonist ivuxolimab. The receptors shown here come from an adult with an advanced solid tumor such as melanoma, head and neck, liver or kidney cancer.

V usage is TRBV9 and J usage is TRBJ1-5; D unclear. Trimming pared 7 bases from V and 0 bases from J, leaving 5 bases between. The CDR3 totals 12 residues. Germline assignment: CDR1 SGDLS and CDR2 YYNGEE. CDR3 in amino acids: CASGDSNQPQHF. In nucleotides, the CDR3 is TGTGCCAGCGGGGATAGCAATCAGCCCCAGCATTTT.

The V call is TRBV6-1, the J call TRBJ1-4; no definite D call. Trimming left V 2 bases short and J 5 bases short, with 9 bases between. CDR1 MNHNS and CDR2 SASEGT come from the germline V gene. This CDR3 has 14 amino acids. The CDR3 DNA is TGTGCCAGCAGTGAAAATGGGATGAATGAAAAACTGTTTTTT. It yields the protein CASSENGMNEKLFF.

The V call is TRBV5-1, the J call TRBJ2-1; a weak D match, TRBD2 (5 bases). V lost 0 bases, J lost 6 bases, and 22 bases lay in between. The CDR3 is 18 amino acids. Germline assignment: CDR1 SGHRS and CDR2 YFSETQ. CDR3 in amino acids: CASSLETTRVSFSNEQFF. The CDR3 DNA follows: TGCGCCAGCAGCTTGGAGACTACCCGCGTTAGTTTCTCCAATGAGCAGTTCTTC. Full variable domain (outside the CDR3, taken from reference TRBV5-1 and TRBJ2-1): KAGVTQTPRYLIKTRGQQVTLSCSPISGHRSVSWYQQTPGQGLQFLFEYFSETQRNKGNFPGRFSGRQFSNSRSEMNVSTLELGDSALYLCASSLETTRVSFSNEQFFGPGTRLTVL.

The chain has TRBV7-2 and TRBJ1-1; 9 nucleotides align to TRBD1. This CDR3 is 14 amino acids long. Germline V CDR1 and CDR2: SGHTA, FQGNSA. V lost 4 bases and J lost 6; bases outside the gene matches: 6. The CDR3 loop is CASSSSGQGAEAFF. The DNA for the CDR3 is TGTGCCAGCAGCTCCTCGGGACAGGGAGCTGAAGCTTTCTTT.

The chain carries TRBV6-6 and TRBJ1-1; no reliable D call. CDR3 length: 14 amino acids. V was clipped by 5 bases and J by 3 bases, with 13 bases between them. The V gene's germline CDR1 is MNHNY and CDR2 SVGAGI (reference sequence). CDR3 bases: TGTGCCAGCAGTACCCCCGTAAGAGACACTGAAGCTTTCTTT. It translates to CASSTPVRDTEAFF.

J is TRBJ2-3 and V is TRBV5-6; D is uncertain. V was trimmed by 4 bases and J by 3 bases, leaving 9 bases between them. The CDR3 sequence is 13 residues long. The germline CDR1 and CDR2 sequences are SGHDT and YYEEEE. The CDR3 DNA reads TGTGCCAGCAGCCTGACCCCAACAGATACGCAGTATTTT. Its protein is CASSLTPTDTQYF.

This chain uses TRBV7-2 with TRBJ1-5; TRBD1 is a possible D gene (5 bases). V lost 5 bases, J lost 9 bases, and 14 bases lay in between. The CDR3 length is 13 residues. Germline V gives CDR1 SGHTA, CDR2 FQGNSA. In DNA, the CDR3 is TGTGCCAGCAGCCCCGGGACCTCCCGGCCCCAGCATTTT. Residues: CASSPGTSRPQHF.

V is TRBV20-1 and J is TRBJ2-6; no firm D call. The CDR3 is made up of 11 amino acids. Germline values: CDR1 DFQATT, CDR2 SNEGSKA (reference sequence). The CDR3 region has the DNA TGCAGGCCTGTCGGGGCCAACGTCCTGACTTTC. This encodes CRPVGANVLTF.

The chain uses TRBV18 and TRBJ1-2, with D unclear. V lost 2 bases and J lost 3, with 10 bases in between. Per germline, CDR1 KGHSH and CDR2 LQKENI. CDR3 length equals 14 residues. The CDR3 sequence is CASSPGANDYGYTF. The CDR3 nucleotides read TGTGCCAGCTCACCAGGCGCCAACGACTATGGCTACACCTTC.

The chain joins TRBV28 to TRBJ2-3; D is possibly TRBD1 or TRBD2 (6 bases each). Trimming removed 7 bases at V and 0 bases at J, with 23 bases between. In germline, CDR1 is MDHEN, CDR2 SYDVKM. This CDR3 region has 18 residues. This chain's CDR3 is CASTQGGWLGGSTDTQYF. CDR3 coding DNA: TGTGCCAGCACCCAAGGGGGGTGGTTAGGGGGTAGCACAGATACGCAGTATTTT.

V and J are TRBV6-5 and TRBJ1-3; D ambiguous. Germline loops: CDR1 MNHEY, CDR2 SVGAGI. This CDR3 region has 15 residues. Trimming removed 0 bases at V and 4 bases at J, with 10 bases between. The CDR3, as DNA: TGTGCCAGCAGTTACTCGGGGATTCCCGGAAACACCATATATTTT. Translating it yields CASSYSGIPGNTIYF.

The chain couples TRBV7-9 to TRBJ2-5, with TRBD2 matching 14 bases. The CDR3 has 19 residues. The germline V gene has CDR1 SEHNR and CDR2 FQNEAQ (reference sequence). With V trimmed by 5 bases and J by 3 bases, 14 bases remained unmatched. The CDR3 loop reads CASSRYGTSGGRSEETQYF. In DNA form, the CDR3 reads TGTGCCAGCAGCCGGTACGGGACTAGCGGGGGCCGGTCGGAAGAGACCCAGTACTTC.

This clone was seen more than once but under ten times. The rearrangement joins TRBV20-1 to TRBJ2-1; D is unclear. This CDR3 has 10 amino acids. Germline CDR1 DFQATT, CDR2 SNEGSKA (reference sequence). V was trimmed by 0 bases and J by 9 bases, leaving 3 bases between them. The CDR3, as DNA: TGCAGTGCTAGAGAAATTGAGCAGTTCTTC. It encodes CSAREIEQFF.

The chain combines TRBV29-1 with TRBJ2-1, with unresolved D. The V and J ends lost 6 bases and 6 bases respectively, with 21 bases between them. This CDR3 spans 15 amino acids. CDR1 and CDR2 (germline): SQVTM, ANQGSEA. The CDR3 protein is CSVGPGAGWSNEQFF. CDR3 bases: TGCAGCGTCGGACCGGGCGCAGGATGGTCCAATGAGCAGTTCTTC.

Concerning this clone: One end of the junction fails to match germline, which may point to a read error. V gene TRBV19 combines with J gene TRBJ1-5; TRBD1 matches 8 bases. CDR3 length equals 15 residues. The germline V gene has CDR1 LNHDA and CDR2 SQIVND (reference sequence). The CDR3 nucleotides are TGTGCCAGTCGATTCGGACAGGGTGCGTTTCAGGCCCAGCATTTT. Residues: CASRFGQGAFQAQHF. Based on the CDR3 plus reference TRBV19 and TRBJ1-5, the full variable domain is DGGITQSPKYLFRKEGQNVTLSCEQNLNHDAMYWYRQDPGQGLRLIYYSQIVNDFQKGDIAEGYSVSREKKESFPLTVTSAQKNPTAFYLCASRFGQGAFQAQHFGDGTRLSIL.

V usage is TRBV5-1 and J usage is TRBJ2-2, with TRBD2 identical over 9 bases. This CDR3 spans 15 amino acids. Trimming cost V 2 bases and J 3 bases; bases outside gene matches: 2. The germline V gene encodes CDR1 SGHRS and CDR2 YFSETQ. CDR3 coding DNA: TGCGCCAGCAGCTTAGCGGGAGGAGACACCGGGGAGCTGTTTTTT. Protein: CASSLAGGDTGELFF.

The gene calls are TRBV5-5 and TRBJ2-3; perhaps D is TRBD1 or TRBD2 (5 bases each). The V and J ends lost 5 bases and 2 bases respectively, with 9 bases between them. This CDR3 is 13 amino acids long. Germline V gene sequence: CDR1 SGHKS, CDR2 YYEKEE (reference sequence). The CDR3 DNA reads TGTGCCAGCAGTCGGGACCCCACAGATACGCAGTATTTT. It encodes CASSRDPTDTQYF.

The chain carries TRBV29-1 and TRBJ1-5, with D possibly being TRBD1 (5 bases). Trimming took off 2 bases at V and 7 bases at J, with 12 bases between the two ends. Germline CDR1 SQVTM, CDR2 ANQGSEA. The CDR3 spans 13 residues. The CDR3: CSVETGLGQPQHF. The CDR3 nucleotides read TGCAGCGTTGAAACGGGGCTCGGGCAGCCCCAGCATTTT.

This clone was recorded only once. V and J are TRBV27 and TRBJ2-1; D perhaps matches TRBD1 (6 bases). V gave up 1 base and J gave up 15 bases, with 16 bases separating them. CDR1 is MNHEY, CDR2 SMNVEV, per germline (reference sequence). This CDR3 is built from 13 residues. The DNA for the CDR3 is TGTGCCAGCAGTTTATTAATTACAGGGTTCTTGTTCTTC. Protein product: CASSLLITGFLFF.

The gene calls are TRBV5-5 and TRBJ2-3; 10 nucleotides line up with TRBD1. Germline CDR1 reads SGHKS; CDR2 reads YYEKEE (reference sequence). The CDR3 contains 15 residues. Trimming cost V 0 bases and J 4 bases; bases outside gene matches: 2. The CDR3 sequence is CASSLGQGAADTQYF. The CDR3 DNA reads as TGTGCCAGCAGCTTGGGACAGGGGGCCGCAGATACGCAGTATTTT. Using reference TRBV5-5 and TRBJ2-3 for the parts outside the CDR3, the full variable domain is DAGVTQSPTHLIKTRGQQVTLRCSPISGHKSVSWYQQVLGQGPQFIFQYYEKEERGRGNFPDRFSARQFPNYSSELNVNALLLGDSALYLCASSLGQGAADTQYFGPGTRLTVL.

The V call is TRBV5-4, the J call TRBJ2-1, with D maybe TRBD2 (6 bases). The CDR3 spans 14 residues. The germline V gene has CDR1 SGHNT and CDR2 YYREEE (reference sequence). Trimming stripped 4 bases from V and 5 bases from J, with 13 bases between. CDR3 in DNA: TGTGCCAGCAGCCCGGGAGCCGCTAACAATGAGCAGTTCTTC. Amino acids: CASSPGAANNEQFF.

The chain employs TRBV5-1 and TRBJ2-5, with a possible D match to TRBD1 (6 bases). The CDR3 extends over 15 amino acids. The V gene lost 0 bases and the J gene lost 5 bases, with 14 bases spanning the gap. Germline V gene sequence: CDR1 SGHRS, CDR2 YFSETQ. The DNA for the CDR3 is TGCGCCAGCAGCTTGGTTGCCAGGGGATTGGAGACCCAGTACTTC. Residues: CASSLVARGLETQYF.

This clone occurred a few times. The same CDR3 can be traced to other DNA sequences in this sample. The J gene is TRBJ1-2, the V gene TRBV6-1; no definite D call. The CDR3 consists of 12 residues. Trimming shortened V by 7 bases and J by 2 bases, and 8 bases separated the two germline ends. Germline lookup yields CDR1 MNHNS and CDR2 SASEGT. The DNA of the CDR3 is TGTGCCAGCAAGGAGGGAAACTATGGCTACACCTTC. This gives the protein CASKEGNYGYTF.